This T cell receptor beta chain was sequenced for a study of CD8 T cells in ankylosing spondylitis (dated by TCRdb to 2015 to 2018). In the study overall: The study set out to find disease-linked TCR variants by profiling T cell receptor beta repertoires in ankylosing spondylitis patients and healthy donors. In total, the full study cohort was made up of some 110 healthy donors and roughly 27 ankylosing spondylitis patients. Peripheral blood samples were taken, and synovial fluid was additionally collected from ankylosing spondylitis patients.

CDR1 and CDR2, looked up from the germline V gene, are SGHVS and FNYEAQ. From the cysteine up to the phenylalanine, the CDR3 has a length of 15 residues. The only DNA kept is the CDR3, 45 bases in frame from the first base. Trimming takes 3 bases off V and 5 bases off J; junction bases not matched to a gene: 5. The instrument was an Illumina HiSeq 2500. Quantitative 5'-RACE with molecular barcodes was the method used to prepare the TCR beta libraries. Per the source publication's procedure: Disease-linked TCR variants were identified with a new computational method built on a probabilistic model of VDJ rearrangement. Using fastp trimming at Q25 and MiXCR clonotype assembly, TCRdb reanalyzed the public sequencing data and kept in-frame beta chains. Identical CDR3 proteins give one entry, which carries the most common genes and DNA. In this record, the V and J calls reflect TCRdb's handling and not the investigators' own analysis. The sample includes 150,000 to 200,000 distinct CDR3 sequences, with around a tenth observed a single time. 25% to 30% of the sample is taken by the ten largest.

What the research found in general, with its limitations: The disease-linked clones were reported as significantly enriched in matched synovial fluid samples from ankylosing spondylitis patients. A TCR beta motif made up of several highly homologous amino acid variants appeared to be characteristic of blood from ankylosing spondylitis patients. A CD8+ phenotype was shown by the disease-linked clones, which were found at relatively low frequencies in peripheral blood. Some motif variants were previously reported in synovial fluid and blood of reactive arthritis patients, suggesting common disease-initiation mechanisms.

This clonotype was observed many times. No antigen is known for it. Per-base qualities were not stored, and no clone one base away is much larger. The source material was blood, either unsorted or a sorted T cell fraction (not recorded which). The receptor chain draws on TRBV7-6 and TRBJ2-2; TRBD1 fits 8 bases in the junction. The source is a male donor with ankylosing spondylitis or in good health (not recorded which). The encoded CDR3 is CASSFRQGRTGELFF. The DNA sequence reads TGTGCCAGCAGCTTTAGACAGGGGAGGACCGGGGAGCTGTTTTTT.